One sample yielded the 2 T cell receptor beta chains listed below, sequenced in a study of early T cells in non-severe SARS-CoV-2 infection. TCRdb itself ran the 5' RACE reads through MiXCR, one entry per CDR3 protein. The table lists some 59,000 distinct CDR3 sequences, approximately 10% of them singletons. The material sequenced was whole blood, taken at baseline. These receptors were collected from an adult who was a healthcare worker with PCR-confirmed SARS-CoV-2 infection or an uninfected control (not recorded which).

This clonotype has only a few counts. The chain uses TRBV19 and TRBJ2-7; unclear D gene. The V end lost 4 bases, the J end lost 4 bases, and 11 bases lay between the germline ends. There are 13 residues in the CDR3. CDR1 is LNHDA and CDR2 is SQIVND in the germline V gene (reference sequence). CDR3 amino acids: CASSTGVEYEQYF. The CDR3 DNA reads TGTGCCAGTAGTACAGGAGTTGAGTACGAGCAGTACTTC. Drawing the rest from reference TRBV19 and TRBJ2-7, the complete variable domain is DGGITQSPKYLFRKEGQNVTLSCEQNLNHDAMYWYRQDPGQGLRLIYYSQIVNDFQKGDIAEGYSVSREKKESFPLTVTSAQKNPTAFYLCASSTGVEYEQYFGPGTRLTVT.

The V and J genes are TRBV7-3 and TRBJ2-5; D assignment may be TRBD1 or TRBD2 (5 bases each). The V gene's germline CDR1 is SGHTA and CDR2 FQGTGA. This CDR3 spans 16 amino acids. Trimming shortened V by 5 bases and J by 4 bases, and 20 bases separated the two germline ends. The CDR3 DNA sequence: TGTGCCAGCAGCGCGTCAGGGCCAACCCGGGGAGAGACCCAGTACTTC. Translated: CASSASGPTRGETQYF.